This section outlines one TCR beta chain sequence together with its context. Its antigen is unknown. Repertoires were generated with immunoSEQ multiplex PCR, while TCRdb's copy carries only in-frame clones and drops some. The table includes 100,000 to 150,000 clones, roughly nine tenths detected once. This entry comes from a study of cytomegalovirus exposure and HLA in healthy donors. The study, taken as a whole, reports: The classifier reportedly diagnosed cytomegalovirus status with high sensitivity and specificity. Cytomegalovirus association was listed for 170 or so TCR beta chains. Subsequent analysis of the approximately 120 validation repertoires found a tendency for first-cohort TCR clusters to co-occur. Most TCR sequences were uncommon, yet certain public TCRs appeared in many donors.

V gave up 2 bases and J gave up 6 bases, with 16 bases separating them. Looked up from germline, CDR1 is SNHLY and CDR2 is FYNNEI. This CDR3 has 15 residues. The V gene is TRBV2, the J gene TRBJ1-2; D not certain. This TCR was recovered from a woman between 18 and 30 years old in good health and CMV-seronegative. Sequencing was carried out using PBMCs. CDR3 sequence: CASSEYVEVGDGYTF. DNA for the CDR3: TGTGCCAGCAGTGAATACGTGGAGGTTGGCGATGGCTACACCTTC.